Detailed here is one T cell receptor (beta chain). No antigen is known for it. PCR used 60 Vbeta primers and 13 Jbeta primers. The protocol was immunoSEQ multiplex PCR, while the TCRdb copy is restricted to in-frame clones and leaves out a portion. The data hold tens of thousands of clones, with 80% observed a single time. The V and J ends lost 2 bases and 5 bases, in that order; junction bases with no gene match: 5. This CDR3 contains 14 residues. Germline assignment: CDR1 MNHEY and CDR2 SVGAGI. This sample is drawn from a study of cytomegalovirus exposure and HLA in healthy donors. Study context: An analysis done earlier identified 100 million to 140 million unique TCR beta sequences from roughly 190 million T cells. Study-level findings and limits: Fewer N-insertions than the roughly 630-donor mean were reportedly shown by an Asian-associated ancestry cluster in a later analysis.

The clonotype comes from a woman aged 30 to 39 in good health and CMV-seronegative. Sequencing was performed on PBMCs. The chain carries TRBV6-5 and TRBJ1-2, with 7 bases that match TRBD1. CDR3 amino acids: CASSYVGQAYGYTF. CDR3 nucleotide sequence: TGTGCCAGCAGTTACGTTGGACAGGCTTATGGCTACACCTTC.